This T cell receptor beta chain was obtained from a study of T-cell memory formation after mild COVID-19. Study-level findings and limits: Among clones contracting day 15 to 85, CD4/CD8 was balanced, whereas later expanders leaned CD4+.

TCRdb re-called the 5' RACE reads with MiXCR, one entry per CDR3 protein. Of about 110,000 distinct CDR3 sequences listed, roughly 19% are singletons. The CDR3 has 13 residues. V dropped 4 bases and J dropped 4 bases, with 10 bases sitting between them. This clonotype was detected only a few times. No antigen is known for it. This sequence was found in a man aged 18 to 30 who had mild COVID-19 (a few samples of this study predate the infection). Cell type and time point are not known. The chain has TRBV12-3 or TRBV12-4 and TRBJ1-1, with D perhaps matching TRBD1 (5 bases). Sequences were obtained from PBMCs or a T cell subset sorted from them (not recorded which). The CDR3 nucleotides read TGTGCCAGCAGTTCCCAGAGGGGCACTGAAGCTTTCTTT. It codes for CASSSQRGTEAFF.